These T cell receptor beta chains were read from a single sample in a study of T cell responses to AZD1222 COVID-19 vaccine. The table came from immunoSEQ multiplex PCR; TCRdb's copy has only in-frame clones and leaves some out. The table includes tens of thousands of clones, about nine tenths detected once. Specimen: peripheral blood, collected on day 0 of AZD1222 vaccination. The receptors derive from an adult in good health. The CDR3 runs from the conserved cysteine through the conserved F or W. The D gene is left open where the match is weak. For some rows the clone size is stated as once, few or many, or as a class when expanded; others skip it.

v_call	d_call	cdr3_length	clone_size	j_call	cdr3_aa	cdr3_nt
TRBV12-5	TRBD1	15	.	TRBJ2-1	CASGSTGKTYNEQFF	TGTGCTAGTGGTTCGACAGGGAAAACCTACAATGAGCAGTTCTTC
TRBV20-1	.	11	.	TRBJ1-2	CSAKQGIGYTF	TGCAGTGCCAAACAGGGAATAGGCTACACCTTC
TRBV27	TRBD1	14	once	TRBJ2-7	CASRLTGAPYEQYF	TGTGCCAGCAGGTTGACAGGGGCCCCCTACGAGCAGTACTTC
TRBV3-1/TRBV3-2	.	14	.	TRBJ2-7	CASSQVKGSYEQYF	TGTGCCAGCAGCCAAGTAAAGGGTTCTTACGAGCAGTACTTC
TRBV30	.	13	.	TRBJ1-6	CAWTGLSGSPLHF	TGTGCCTGGACGGGCCTTTCAGGGTCACCCCTCCACTTT
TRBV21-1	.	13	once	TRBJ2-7	CASSKGVRVEQYF	TGTGCCAGCAGCAAAGGTGTAAGGGTCGAGCAGTACTTC
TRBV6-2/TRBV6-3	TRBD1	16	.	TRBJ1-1	CASSYGRGLINTEAFF	TGTGCCAGCAGTTATGGTAGGGGGCTAATCAACACTGAAGCTTTCTTT
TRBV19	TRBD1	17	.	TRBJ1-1	CASTTPLGTGGNTEAFF	TGTGCCAGTACTACACCTTTAGGGACAGGGGGGAACACTGAAGCTTTCTTT
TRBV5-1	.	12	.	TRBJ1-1	CASSWGNTEAFF	TGCGCCAGCAGCTGGGGGAACACTGAAGCTTTCTTT
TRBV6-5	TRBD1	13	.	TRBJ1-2	CASSWTGGNGYTF	TGTGCCAGCAGCTGGACAGGGGGGAATGGCTACACCTTC
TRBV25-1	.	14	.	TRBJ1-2	CASSETNSHYGYTF	TGTGCCAGCAGTGAAACTAACAGCCACTATGGCTACACCTTC
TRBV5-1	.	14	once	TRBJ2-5	CASSLYRGGETQYF	TGCGCCAGCAGCTTGTACAGGGGAGGAGAGACCCAGTACTTC
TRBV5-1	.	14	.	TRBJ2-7	CASSFQDFSYEQYF	TGCGCCAGCAGCTTTCAGGATTTCTCCTACGAGCAGTACTTC
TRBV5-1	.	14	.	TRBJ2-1	CASSLLVSYNEQFF	TGCGCCAGCAGCTTGTTAGTCTCCTACAATGAGCAGTTCTTC
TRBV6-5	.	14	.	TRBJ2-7	CASRSGIADYEQYF	TGTGCCAGCAGATCCGGAATAGCGGACTACGAGCAGTACTTC
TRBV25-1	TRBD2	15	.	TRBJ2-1	CASSPAGLGYNEQFF	TGTGCCAGCAGTCCAGCGGGACTAGGATACAATGAGCAGTTCTTC
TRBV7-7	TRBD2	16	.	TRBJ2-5	CASSFLLADAQETQYF	TGTGCTAGCAGTTTCCTACTAGCGGATGCCCAAGAGACCCAGTACTTC
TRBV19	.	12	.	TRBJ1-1	CASSNSGTEAFF	TGTGCCAGTAGTAACTCGGGAACTGAAGCTTTCTTT
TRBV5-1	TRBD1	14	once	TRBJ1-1	CASSWTGLGTEAFF	TGCGCCAGCAGCTGGACAGGGTTGGGCACTGAAGCTTTCTTT
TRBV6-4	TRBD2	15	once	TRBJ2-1	CASSRLAGEYNEQFF	TGTGCCAGCAGTAGACTAGCGGGGGAATACAATGAGCAGTTCTTC
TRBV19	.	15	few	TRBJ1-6	CASSIVRGGNSPLHF	TGTGCCAGTAGTATAGTTCGAGGGGGAAATTCACCCCTCCACTTT
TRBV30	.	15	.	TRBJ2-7	CAWKRQGGGPDEQYF	TGTGCCTGGAAAAGACAGGGTGGAGGGCCTGACGAGCAGTACTTC
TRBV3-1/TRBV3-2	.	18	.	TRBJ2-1	CASSQPSWGAGIYNEQFF	TGTGCCAGCAGCCAACCCTCCTGGGGAGCGGGTATTTACAATGAGCAGTTCTTC
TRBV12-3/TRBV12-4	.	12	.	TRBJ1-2	CASSLAQSGYTF	TGTGCCAGCAGTTTAGCGCAGAGCGGCTACACCTTC
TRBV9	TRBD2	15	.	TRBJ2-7	CASSGGLAASYEQYF	TGTGCCAGCAGCGGGGGACTAGCGGCTTCCTACGAGCAGTACTTC
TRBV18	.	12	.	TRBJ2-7	CASSPSSYEQYF	TGTGCCAGCTCACCGTCGTCCTACGAGCAGTACTTC
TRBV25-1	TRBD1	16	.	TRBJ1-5	CASSDTTGGGNQPQHF	TGTGCCAGCAGTGATACGACAGGGGGAGGCAATCAGCCCCAGCATTTT
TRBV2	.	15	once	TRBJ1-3	CASSGGASSGNTIYF	TGTGCCAGCAGTGGAGGGGCGAGCTCTGGAAACACCATATATTTT
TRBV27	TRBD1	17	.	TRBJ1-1	CASSLSAGEGATSEAFF	TGTGCCAGCAGTCTCTCCGCAGGGGAGGGGGCGACTTCTGAAGCTTTCTTT
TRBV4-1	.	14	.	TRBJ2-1	CASSQGHAAYEQFF	TGCGCCAGCAGCCAAGGGCATGCGGCGTATGAGCAGTTCTTC
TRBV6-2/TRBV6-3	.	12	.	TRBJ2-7	CASSLGPSEQYF	TGTGCCAGCAGTTTGGGCCCCTCCGAGCAGTACTTC
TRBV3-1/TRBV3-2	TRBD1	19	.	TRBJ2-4	CASSQWKFTGDLAKNIQYF	TGTGCCAGCAGCCAATGGAAATTTACAGGGGATTTGGCCAAAAACATTCAGTACTTC
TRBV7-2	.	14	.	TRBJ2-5	CASSLGSAKETQYF	TGTGCCAGCAGCTTAGGTTCGGCTAAAGAGACCCAGTACTTC
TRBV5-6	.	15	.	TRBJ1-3	CASSLGQYSGNTIYF	TGTGCCAGCAGCTTGGGGCAGTACTCTGGAAACACCATATATTTT
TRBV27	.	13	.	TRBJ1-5	CASSFLANQPQHF	TGTGCCAGCAGTTTTTTGGCCAATCAGCCCCAGCATTTT
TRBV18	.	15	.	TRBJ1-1	CASSPMASGNTEAFF	TGTGCCAGCTCACCTATGGCGTCAGGGAACACTGAAGCTTTCTTT
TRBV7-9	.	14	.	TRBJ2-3	CASSFASPTDTQYF	TGTGCCAGCAGCTTTGCGAGTCCCACAGATACGCAGTATTTT
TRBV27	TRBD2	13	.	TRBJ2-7	CASSLTSGGEQYF	TGTGCCAGCAGCCTGACTAGCGGGGGCGAGCAGTACTTC
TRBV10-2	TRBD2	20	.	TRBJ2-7	CASSESPGLLTALYEYEQYF	TGCGCCAGCAGTGAGTCGCCGGGACTACTTACGGCCCTTTATGAGTACGAGCAGTACTTC
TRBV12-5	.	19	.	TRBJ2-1	CASGLVQVGGAGLYNEQFF	TGTGCTAGTGGTTTGGTACAGGTTGGGGGCGCGGGGTTATACAATGAGCAGTTCTTC
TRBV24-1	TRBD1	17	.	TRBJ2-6	CATSPGQGSSGANVLTF	TGTGCCACCAGTCCTGGACAGGGGAGCTCTGGGGCCAACGTCCTGACTTTC
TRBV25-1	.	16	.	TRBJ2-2	CASSPLVSVDTGELFF	TGTGCCAGCAGCCCACTAGTGAGCGTCGACACCGGGGAGCTGTTTTTT
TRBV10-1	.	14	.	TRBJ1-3	CASSESPWENTIYF	TGCGCCAGCAGTGAGTCCCCCTGGGAAAACACCATATATTTT
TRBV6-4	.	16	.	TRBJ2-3	CASSDGDGSNTDTQYF	TGTGCCAGCAGTGACGGGGACGGGTCGAACACAGATACGCAGTATTTT